This is a list of T cell receptor beta chains from one sample in a study of blood T cell repertoires in COVID-19. Sequenced by immunoSEQ multiplex PCR; TCRdb stores in-frame clones only, minus some. The profile shows 180,000 or so clones, around 84% of them singletons. Sequenced material: peripheral blood. The receptors shown here come from a woman aged 65 to 85 with COVID-19, enrolled during active disease. CDR3s include the opening cysteine and the closing phenylalanine or tryptophan. Each record gives: D gene, clone size, J gene, V gene, CDR3 protein, CDR3 DNA. D genes are given only for firm matches. Where a row states a size, it is once, few, many or the class of an expanded clone; other rows omit it.

D: .
size: .
J: TRBJ1-1
V: TRBV5-5
CDR3: CASSLRGNVMNTEAFF
DNA: TGTGCCAGCAGCTTGAGAGGGAATGTCATGAACACTGAAGCTTTCTTT

D: TRBD2
size: .
J: TRBJ2-1
V: TRBV7-2
CDR3: CASSKTGGPSYNEQFF
DNA: TGTGCCAGCAGCAAGACGGGGGGTCCCTCCTACAATGAGCAGTTCTTC

D: .
size: .
J: TRBJ2-4
V: TRBV2
CDR3: CASSEEALAKNIQYF
DNA: TGTGCCAGCAGTGAGGAAGCGCTAGCCAAAAACATTCAGTACTTC

D: .
size: .
J: TRBJ2-3
V: TRBV5-1
CDR3: CASRNAIYVTDTQYF
DNA: TGCGCCAGCAGAAACGCAATCTATGTCACAGATACGCAGTATTTT

D: .
size: .
J: TRBJ1-2
V: TRBV30
CDR3: CAWSHRGTYGYTF
DNA: TGTGCCTGGAGCCACCGGGGAACCTATGGCTACACCTTC

D: .
size: .
J: TRBJ1-1
V: TRBV5-5
CDR3: CASSPLQQVFETEAFF
DNA: TGTGCCAGCAGCCCTCTACAACAGGTGTTTGAAACTGAAGCTTTCTTT

D: .
size: few
J: TRBJ1-2
V: TRBV7-8
CDR3: CASSSTPQAGGYTF
DNA: TGTGCCAGCAGCTCAACCCCCCAAGCAGGAGGCTACACCTTC

D: .
size: few
J: TRBJ2-3
V: TRBV18
CDR3: CASSPGRTDSSTDTQYF
DNA: TGTGCCAGCTCACCAGGCCGGACAGATTCTAGCACAGATACGCAGTATTTT

D: TRBD1
size: .
J: TRBJ1-3
V: TRBV7-9
CDR3: CASRPDLPDREGNTIYF
DNA: TGTGCCAGCAGACCCGACCTCCCGGACAGGGAAGGAAACACCATATATTTT

D: .
size: .
J: TRBJ2-1
V: TRBV28
CDR3: CASTSGYNEQFF
DNA: TGTGCCAGCACGAGCGGCTACAATGAGCAGTTCTTC

D: .
size: .
J: TRBJ2-5
V: TRBV7-6
CDR3: CASSETWKSGETQYF
DNA: TGTGCCAGCAGCGAAACATGGAAGAGCGGAGAGACCCAGTACTTC

D: TRBD1
size: .
J: TRBJ1-1
V: TRBV10-3
CDR3: CASLRDRDSTEAFF
DNA: TGTGCCAGCCTCCGAGACAGGGATTCCACTGAAGCTTTCTTT

D: .
size: once
J: TRBJ1-4
V: TRBV5-1
CDR3: CASSLEPPVTNEKLFF
DNA: TGCGCCAGCAGCTTGGAGCCACCGGTTACTAATGAAAAACTGTTTTTT

D: TRBD1
size: .
J: TRBJ1-1
V: TRBV30
CDR3: CAWSRGQPGGNTEAFF
DNA: TGTGCCTGGAGTAGGGGACAGCCTGGGGGGAACACTGAAGCTTTCTTT

D: .
size: .
J: TRBJ1-4
V: TRBV15
CDR3: CATSRGATNEKLFF
DNA: TGTGCCACCAGCAGAGGAGCGACTAATGAAAAACTGTTTTTT

D: .
size: .
J: TRBJ1-2
V: TRBV19
CDR3: CASSIGGIYGYTF
DNA: TGTGCCAGTAGTATTGGCGGAATCTATGGCTACACCTTC

D: .
size: .
J: TRBJ1-2
V: TRBV6-5
CDR3: CASSYSGGNYGYTF
DNA: TGTGCCAGCAGTTACAGTGGAGGAAATTATGGCTACACCTTC

D: .
size: .
J: TRBJ1-4
V: TRBV28
CDR3: CASSYTGRDEKLFF
DNA: TGTGCCAGCAGTTATACCGGGAGGGATGAAAAACTGTTTTTT

D: .
size: .
J: TRBJ1-5
V: TRBV19
CDR3: CASTFTGIRSNQPQHF
DNA: TGTGCCAGTACCTTTACAGGGATCAGGAGCAATCAGCCCCAGCATTTT

D: .
size: few
J: TRBJ1-6
V: TRBV28
CDR3: CASSGTTNSPLHF
DNA: TGTGCCAGCAGTGGGACAACCAATTCACCCCTCCACTTT

D: TRBD1
size: .
J: TRBJ1-4
V: TRBV5-6
CDR3: CASRRGQGKKLFF
DNA: TGTGCCAGCAGACGTGGACAGGGTAAAAAACTGTTTTTT

D: .
size: .
J: TRBJ1-1
V: TRBV5-1
CDR3: CASSLQGSGKTFF
DNA: TGCGCCAGCAGCCTACAGGGATCGGGGAAAACTTTCTTT

D: .
size: .
J: TRBJ1-2
V: TRBV10-3
CDR3: CAISESGGARSGYTF
DNA: TGTGCCATCAGTGAGTCAGGGGGGGCGCGGAGTGGCTACACCTTC

D: .
size: .
J: TRBJ1-2
V: TRBV6-5
CDR3: CASSSGSYGYTF
DNA: TGTGCCAGCAGCTCCGGGTCTTATGGCTACACCTTC

D: .
size: .
J: TRBJ2-1
V: TRBV5-1
CDR3: CASSLRERSYNEQFF
DNA: TGCGCCAGCAGCTTGAGGGAGAGGTCCTACAATGAGCAGTTCTTC

D: TRBD2
size: .
J: TRBJ2-7
V: TRBV27
CDR3: CASSLSGAYEQYF
DNA: TGTGCCAGCAGTTTGAGCGGGGCCTACGAGCAGTACTTC

D: .
size: .
J: TRBJ2-1
V: TRBV2
CDR3: CASSGGGGQRYNEQFF
DNA: TGTGCCAGCAGTGGGGGAGGGGGGCAGCGATACAATGAGCAGTTCTTC

D: .
size: .
J: TRBJ1-6
V: TRBV12-3/TRBV12-4
CDR3: CASSLTTDATLHF
DNA: TGTGCCAGCAGTCTCACGACTGACGCCACCCTCCACTTT

D: .
size: few
J: TRBJ1-5
V: TRBV27
CDR3: CASSLSREREPQHF
DNA: TGTGCCAGCAGTTTATCCAGAGAACGGGAGCCCCAGCATTTT

D: .
size: .
J: TRBJ2-2
V: TRBV28
CDR3: CASSLEALGGTGELFF
DNA: TGTGCCAGCAGTTTAGAAGCCCTCGGGGGCACCGGGGAGCTGTTTTTT

D: .
size: .
J: TRBJ2-1
V: TRBV7-9
CDR3: CASSSILGKSYNEQFF
DNA: TGTGCCAGCAGTTCCATACTAGGGAAATCCTACAATGAGCAGTTCTTC

D: .
size: .
J: TRBJ1-1
V: TRBV15
CDR3: CATSRAVQQVEAFF
DNA: TGTGCCACCAGCAGAGCAGTCCAACAGGTTGAAGCTTTCTTT

D: .
size: .
J: TRBJ1-1
V: TRBV5-6
CDR3: CASSLRLGLNTEAFF
DNA: TGTGCCAGCAGCTTGCGGTTGGGCCTTAACACTGAAGCTTTCTTT

D: .
size: once
J: TRBJ1-2
V: TRBV6-5
CDR3: CASSYSRGAVLHTF
DNA: TGTGCCAGCAGTTACTCGAGAGGTGCCGTCCTCCACACCTTC

D: TRBD1
size: .
J: TRBJ2-5
V: TRBV5-1
CDR3: CASSRGQPQETQYF
DNA: TGCGCCAGCAGCCGGGGACAGCCCCAAGAGACCCAGTACTTC

D: TRBD1
size: .
J: TRBJ2-1
V: TRBV2
CDR3: CASNAGGRNEQFF
DNA: TGTGCCAGCAATGCAGGGGGAAGGAATGAGCAGTTCTTC

D: .
size: .
J: TRBJ1-1
V: TRBV15
CDR3: CATSRDSPGTPGEAFF
DNA: TGTGCCACCAGCAGAGATTCCCCAGGTACCCCTGGGGAAGCTTTCTTT

D: .
size: .
J: TRBJ2-2
V: TRBV9
CDR3: CASSVESGTGELFF
DNA: TGTGCCAGCAGCGTAGAGTCGGGGACCGGGGAGCTGTTTTTT

D: TRBD1
size: .
J: TRBJ2-2
V: TRBV6-1
CDR3: CASSEATGETGELFF
DNA: TGTGCCAGCAGTGAAGCTACAGGGGAGACCGGGGAGCTGTTTTTT

D: TRBD2
size: .
J: TRBJ2-6
V: TRBV9
CDR3: CASSGIAGGAGANVLTF
DNA: TGTGCCAGCAGCGGTATAGCGGGAGGGGCAGGGGCCAACGTCCTGACTTTC

D: .
size: .
J: TRBJ1-5
V: TRBV29-1
CDR3: CSVVQGYSNQPQHF
DNA: TGCAGCGTTGTACAGGGCTATAGCAATCAGCCCCAGCATTTT

D: TRBD2
size: .
J: TRBJ2-7
V: TRBV5-6
CDR3: CASSIRSSGRVGEQYF
DNA: TGTGCCAGCAGCATACGATCTAGCGGGAGAGTAGGTGAGCAGTACTTC

D: TRBD2
size: .
J: TRBJ2-1
V: TRBV5-5
CDR3: CASTSGRATVSNEQFF
DNA: TGTGCCAGCACCAGCGGGAGGGCCACAGTATCGAATGAGCAGTTCTTC

D: .
size: .
J: TRBJ1-5
V: TRBV19
CDR3: CASSGGGTNQPQHF
DNA: TGTGCCAGTTCAGGCGGAGGTACCAATCAGCCCCAGCATTTT